This T cell receptor beta chain was sequenced during a study of breast tumors, draining lymph nodes, adjacent tissues. The lymph nodes were axillary draining lymph nodes from breast cancer patients. This clonotype was seen at least ten times. No antigen is known for it. The CDR3 consists of 14 residues. The germline gives CDR1 SNHLY, CDR2 FYNNEI. J gave up 2 bases and V 7 bases, and 8 bases lay outside the gene matches. TCRdb fed the multiplex PCR reads into MiXCR, producing one record per CDR3 protein. The table has approximately 230,000 distinct CDR3 sequences, less than 40% seen once. Whole-study findings and limits: Data fit most tumor T cells coming from lymph node, expanding in tumor. The lymph node origin of tumor T cells was framed as consistent with a hypothesis, not demonstrated. Tumor repertoires ranked between lymph nodes and nontumor tissue in diversity, with V and J gene preferences.

The V call is TRBV2, the J call TRBJ2-7; 7 nucleotides align to TRBD1. The sample was axillary lymph node tissue. This clonotype was sampled from a female donor with breast cancer. Some clones in this sample may be carry-over from other donors' samples. The DNA of the CDR3 is TGTGCCAGCACCGAACAGGGGAGAACCTACGAGCAGTACTTC. Amino acids: CASTEQGRTYEQYF.